This entry features one T cell receptor beta chain sequence. Clinical history as reported by participants underpinned cohort assignment. A case of COVID-19 had been met by exposed participants within 2 weeks before study entry. This CDR3 is 16 amino acids long. V shed 2 bases, J shed 1 base, and the junction held 3 bases outside the gene matches. CDR1 is SGDLS, CDR2 YYNGEE, per germline. The data belong to a study of blood T cell repertoires in COVID-19. As for the study in general: Acute and convalescent COVID-19 samples came from the United States, Italy and Spain.

The data were produced by immunoSEQ multiplex PCR, yet TCRdb's version contains in-frame clones alone and is incomplete. The table has around 340,000 clones, 85% to 90% seen once. The chain employs TRBV9 and TRBJ2-5; 12 positions agree with TRBD2. The clonotype was recovered from a young woman who had been exposed to COVID-19. Sample: PBMCs or T cells enriched from blood (not recorded which). The CDR3 DNA sequence: TGTGCCAGCAGCGTGGGACTAGCGGGCGTCCAAGAGACCCAGTACTTC. It codes for CASSVGLAGVQETQYF.